This T cell receptor (beta chain) was retrieved from a study of T cells in localized non-small cell lung cancer (dated by TCRdb to 2020 to 2021). In the study overall: T cell repertoires of 236 early-stage NSCLC patients were analyzed, with tumors being compared against uninvolved tumor-adjacent lungs. The mean age of the NSCLC patients was less than 70 years, with 130 or so men and nearly 110 women. All 220 or so NSCLC patients in the cohort were treatment-naive and had localized lung tumors that were resected. The investigation overall reported the following: Uninvolved tumor-adjacent lung showed the highest T cell clonality, higher than tumor, which suggests more focused antigenic responses in the uninvolved tumor-adjacent lung. Longer overall survival was associated with higher T cell density in blood, whereas shorter survival was associated with higher clonality in adjacent lung. Because of the exploratory design, TCR variables were selected using unadjusted p-values without false-discovery rate correction. Multi-region tumor sequencing was not performed, so intratumor heterogeneity could not be excluded. A median of roughly 58 of the top 100 tumor clones were detected in paired uninvolved adjacent lung, and around 30 of these tumor clones were also found among the top 100 clones of the paired uninvolved adjacent lung.

The trim is 6 bases for V and 0 bases for J, with a gap of 12 bases between the germline ends. From its cysteine to its phenylalanine, the CDR3 spans 15 amino acids. This entry keeps only the CDR3 DNA: 45 bases, framed from base 1. CDR1 and CDR2 are drawn from the germline V gene (reference sequence): MNHNY, SVGAGI. A remark on this clone: Its antigen specificity is not known. Base qualities are not provided; no much larger clone lies one nucleotide away.

At diagnosis, peripheral blood, uninvolved tumor-adjacent lung and tumor were collected and were preserved as a mix of fresh-frozen and FFPE material. For TCR repertoire profiling, blood samples were analyzed as peripheral blood mononuclear cells. The immunoSEQ Assay was used to sequence TCR beta CDR3 regions from DNA. The published analysis was carried out like this. To compute T cell density, TCR beta template counts were normalized to usable DNA, which was estimated by amplifying housekeeping genes. Using the preseqR package, richness was estimated by extrapolating to 120,000 templates for tissue samples and 400,000 templates for PBMC samples. Clonality was defined by subtracting Pielou's evenness from one. Tissue-enriched TCRs were identified through differential abundance testing performed on productive amino-acid clonotypes, with a minimum total count of 5 and an alpha of 0.1. The Jaccard Index and the Morisita Overlap Index were used to quantify repertoire overlap between compartments. GLIPH clustered TCR beta CDR3s with public tetramer-defined viral CDR3s; viral motifs required at least three viral sequences plus V-gene enrichment. TCRdb retrieved this table from immuneACCESS and kept in-frame rearrangements only. Not all clones are present; in checked studies, unresolved V genes account for under half, and no reason is known for the remainder. That table furnishes V, J and clone size, whereas the DNA furnished D and trimming. For this sample there are 90,000 to 100,000 clones; approximately 90% appear just once. The ten largest clones add up to about 4% of the sample.

The sample consisted of PBMCs, taken before any cancer treatment. The chain is assembled from TRBV6-6 and TRBJ2-1; 5 matching bases give a weak D call of TRBD2. The receptor's source is a woman between 35 and 75 years old with stage II squamous cell lung carcinoma. The DNA is as follows: TGTGCCAGCAGCGACCGGGGTAGCTCCTACAATGAGCAGTTCTTC. The translation is CASSDRGSSYNEQFF.